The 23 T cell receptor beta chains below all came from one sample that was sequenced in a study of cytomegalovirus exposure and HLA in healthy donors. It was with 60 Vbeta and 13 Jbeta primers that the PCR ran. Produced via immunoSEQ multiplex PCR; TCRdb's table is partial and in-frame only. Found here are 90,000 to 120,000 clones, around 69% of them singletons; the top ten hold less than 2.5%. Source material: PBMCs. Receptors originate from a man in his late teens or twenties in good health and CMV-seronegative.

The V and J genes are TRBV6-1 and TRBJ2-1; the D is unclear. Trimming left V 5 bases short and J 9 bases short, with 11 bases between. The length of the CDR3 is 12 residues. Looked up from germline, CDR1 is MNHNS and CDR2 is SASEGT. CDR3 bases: TGTGCCAGCAGTCTCGTGGCCCGTGAGCAGTTCTTC. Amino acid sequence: CASSLVAREQFF.

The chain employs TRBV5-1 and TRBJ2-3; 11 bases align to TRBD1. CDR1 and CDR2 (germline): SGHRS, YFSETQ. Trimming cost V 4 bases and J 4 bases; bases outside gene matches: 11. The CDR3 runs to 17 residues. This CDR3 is CASSPRSGTGGSDTQYF. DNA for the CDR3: TGCGCCAGCAGCCCGAGATCCGGGACAGGGGGATCAGATACGCAGTATTTT.

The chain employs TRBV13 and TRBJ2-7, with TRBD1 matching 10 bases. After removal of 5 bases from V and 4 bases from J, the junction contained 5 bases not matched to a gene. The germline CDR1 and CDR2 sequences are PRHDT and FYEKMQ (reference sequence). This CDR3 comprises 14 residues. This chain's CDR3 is CASSETGGSYEQYF. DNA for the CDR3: TGTGCCAGCAGCGAGACAGGGGGCTCGTACGAGCAGTACTTC.

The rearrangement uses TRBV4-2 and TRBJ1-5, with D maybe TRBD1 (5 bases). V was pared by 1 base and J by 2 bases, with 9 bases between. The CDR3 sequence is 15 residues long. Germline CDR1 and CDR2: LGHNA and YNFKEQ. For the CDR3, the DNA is TGTGCCAGCAGCCAAGTCTCGGGGGGCAATCAGCCCCAGCATTTT. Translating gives CASSQVSGGNQPQHF.

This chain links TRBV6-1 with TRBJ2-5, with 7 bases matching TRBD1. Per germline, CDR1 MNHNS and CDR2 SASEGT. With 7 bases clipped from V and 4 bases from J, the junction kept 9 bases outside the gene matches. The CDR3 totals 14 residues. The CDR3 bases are TGTGCCAGCAATGTACAGGGGTTCGGAGAGACCCAGTACTTC. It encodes CASNVQGFGETQYF.

In DNA, the CDR3 is TGTGCCAGCAGCTTGGACAGGGGAGTATACGATACGCAGTATTTT. It yields the protein CASSLDRGVYDTQYF. The V call is TRBV5-8, the J call TRBJ2-3; TRBD1 agrees at 7 bases. Germline lookup yields CDR1 SGHTS and CDR2 YDEGEE. This CDR3 comprises 15 residues. The junction had 7 bases not matched to a gene; V was cut back by 0 bases and J by 6 bases.

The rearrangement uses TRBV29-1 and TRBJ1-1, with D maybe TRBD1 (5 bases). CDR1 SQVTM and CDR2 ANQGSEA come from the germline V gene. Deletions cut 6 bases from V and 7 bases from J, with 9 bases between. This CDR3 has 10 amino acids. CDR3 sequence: CSVRGYEAFF. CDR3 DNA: TGCAGCGTACGGGGGTATGAAGCTTTCTTT.

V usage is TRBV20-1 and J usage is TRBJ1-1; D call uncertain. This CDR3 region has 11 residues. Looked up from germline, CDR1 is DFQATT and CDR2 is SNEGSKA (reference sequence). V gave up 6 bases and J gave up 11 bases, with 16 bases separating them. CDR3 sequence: CSALDPPRAFF. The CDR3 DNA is TGCAGTGCCCTCGACCCTCCCAGGGCTTTCTTT.

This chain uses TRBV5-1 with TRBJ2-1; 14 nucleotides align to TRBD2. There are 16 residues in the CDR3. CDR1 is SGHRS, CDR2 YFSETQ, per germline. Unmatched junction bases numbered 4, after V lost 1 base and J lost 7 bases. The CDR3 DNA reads TGCGCCAGCAGCTTGTGGGGACTAGCGGGGGATAATGAGCAGTTCTTC. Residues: CASSLWGLAGDNEQFF.

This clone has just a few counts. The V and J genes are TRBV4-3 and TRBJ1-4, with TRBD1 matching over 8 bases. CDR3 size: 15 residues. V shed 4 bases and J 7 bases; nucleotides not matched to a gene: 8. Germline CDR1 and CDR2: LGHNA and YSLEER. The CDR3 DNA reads TGCGCCAGCAGCCTCCTCGGACAGGGACCTGAAAAACTGTTTTTT. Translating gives CASSLLGQGPEKLFF.

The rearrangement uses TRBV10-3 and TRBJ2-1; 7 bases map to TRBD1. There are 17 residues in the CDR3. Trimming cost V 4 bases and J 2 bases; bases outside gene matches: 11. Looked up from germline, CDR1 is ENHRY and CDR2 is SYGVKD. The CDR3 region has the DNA TGTGCCATCAGTGTCCAAGCGGACAGGAAGACCTACAATGAGCAGTTCTTC. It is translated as CAISVQADRKTYNEQFF.

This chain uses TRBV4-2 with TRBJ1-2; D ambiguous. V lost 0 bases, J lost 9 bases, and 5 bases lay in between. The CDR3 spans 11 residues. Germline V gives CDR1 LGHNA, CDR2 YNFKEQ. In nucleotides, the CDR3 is TGTGCCAGCAGCCAAGACGGGAGCTACACCTTC. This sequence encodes CASSQDGSYTF.

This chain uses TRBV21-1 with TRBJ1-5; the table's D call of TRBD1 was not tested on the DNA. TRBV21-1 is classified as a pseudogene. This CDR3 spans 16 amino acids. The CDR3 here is CASSKGGRVKGKPQHF. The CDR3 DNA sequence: TGTGCCAGCAGCAAAGGAGGCAGGGTGAAGGGGAAGCCCCAGCATTTT.

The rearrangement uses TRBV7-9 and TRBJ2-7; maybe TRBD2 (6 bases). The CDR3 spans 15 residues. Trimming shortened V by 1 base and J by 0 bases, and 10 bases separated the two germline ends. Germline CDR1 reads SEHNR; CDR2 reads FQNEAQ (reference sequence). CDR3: CASSLDGTPSYEQYF. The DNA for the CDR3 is TGTGCCAGCAGCTTAGATGGGACTCCCTCCTACGAGCAGTACTTC.

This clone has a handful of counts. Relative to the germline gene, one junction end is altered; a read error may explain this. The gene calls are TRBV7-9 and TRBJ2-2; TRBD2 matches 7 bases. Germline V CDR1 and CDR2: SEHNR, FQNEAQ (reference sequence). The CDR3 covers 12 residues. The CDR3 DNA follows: TGTTCCAGCGGCGGGGGAACCGGGGAGCTGTTTTTT. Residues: CSSGGGTGELFF.

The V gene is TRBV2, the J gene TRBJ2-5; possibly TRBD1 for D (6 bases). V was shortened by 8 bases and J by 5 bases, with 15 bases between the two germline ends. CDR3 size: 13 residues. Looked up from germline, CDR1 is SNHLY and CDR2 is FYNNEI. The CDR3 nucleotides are TGTGCCAGCGATAGGGGGTTCGGGGAGACCCAGTACTTC. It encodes CASDRGFGETQYF.

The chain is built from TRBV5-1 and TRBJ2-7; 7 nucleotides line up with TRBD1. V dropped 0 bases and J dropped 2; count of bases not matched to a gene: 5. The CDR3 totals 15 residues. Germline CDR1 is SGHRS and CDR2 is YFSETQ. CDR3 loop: CASSLETGDPYEQYF. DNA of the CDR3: TGCGCCAGCAGCTTGGAAACAGGGGACCCCTACGAGCAGTACTTC. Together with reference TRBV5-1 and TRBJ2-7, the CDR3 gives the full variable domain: KAGVTQTPRYLIKTRGQQVTLSCSPISGHRSVSWYQQTPGQGLQFLFEYFSETQRNKGNFPGRFSGRQFSNSRSEMNVSTLELGDSALYLCASSLETGDPYEQYFGPGTRLTVT.

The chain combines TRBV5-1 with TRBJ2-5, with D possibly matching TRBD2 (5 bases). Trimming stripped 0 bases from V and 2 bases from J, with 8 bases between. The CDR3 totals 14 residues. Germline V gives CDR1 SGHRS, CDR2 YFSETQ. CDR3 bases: TGCGCCAGCAGCTTGGGTCCGGGACAAGAGACCCAGTACTTC. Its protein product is CASSLGPGQETQYF.

CDR3 sequence reads: CASSVGGTSEQFF. CDR3 bases: TGTGCCAGCAGCGTAGGCGGAACCAGCGAGCAGTTCTTC. The chain joins TRBV9 to TRBJ2-1; D is unclear. The CDR3 extends over 13 amino acids. V was trimmed by 0 bases and J by 10 bases, leaving 11 bases between them. Per germline, CDR1 SGDLS and CDR2 YYNGEE.

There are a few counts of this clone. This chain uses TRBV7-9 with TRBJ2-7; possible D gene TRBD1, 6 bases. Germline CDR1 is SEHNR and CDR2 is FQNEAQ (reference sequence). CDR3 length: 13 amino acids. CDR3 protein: CSSSHWTAYEQYF. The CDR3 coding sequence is TGTTCTAGCAGCCATTGGACAGCCTACGAGCAGTACTTC.

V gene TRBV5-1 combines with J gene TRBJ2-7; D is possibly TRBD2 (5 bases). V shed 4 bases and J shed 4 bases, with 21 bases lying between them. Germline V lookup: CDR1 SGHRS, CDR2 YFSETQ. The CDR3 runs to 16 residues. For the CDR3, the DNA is TGCGCCAGCAGCCCGGATCTGGGAGTTAGTTGGTACGAGCAGTACTTC. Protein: CASSPDLGVSWYEQYF. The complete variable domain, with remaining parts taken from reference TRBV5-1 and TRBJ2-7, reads KAGVTQTPRYLIKTRGQQVTLSCSPISGHRSVSWYQQTPGQGLQFLFEYFSETQRNKGNFPGRFSGRQFSNSRSEMNVSTLELGDSALYLCASSPDLGVSWYEQYFGPGTRLTVT.

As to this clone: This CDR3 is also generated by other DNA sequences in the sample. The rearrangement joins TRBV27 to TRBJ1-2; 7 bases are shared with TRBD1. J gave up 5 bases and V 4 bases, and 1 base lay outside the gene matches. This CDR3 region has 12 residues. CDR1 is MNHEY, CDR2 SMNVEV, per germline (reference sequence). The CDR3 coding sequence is TGTGCCAGCAGTTCAGGGGGTTATGGCTACACCTTC. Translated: CASSSGGYGYTF.

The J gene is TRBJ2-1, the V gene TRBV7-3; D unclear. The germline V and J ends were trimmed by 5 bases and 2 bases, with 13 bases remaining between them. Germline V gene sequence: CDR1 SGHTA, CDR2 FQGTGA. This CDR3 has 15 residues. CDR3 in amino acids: CASSLFSQAYNEQFF. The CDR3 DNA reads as TGTGCCAGCAGCCTTTTTTCGCAGGCCTACAATGAGCAGTTCTTC.